Listed here are 31 T cell receptor beta chains from one sample, sequenced in a study of T cells in localized non-small cell lung cancer. Some clones are missing from TCRdb's copy, which holds only in-frame ones; the method was immunoSEQ multiplex PCR. The repertoire consists of tens of thousands of clones, with about three quarters occurring once and the leading ten covering roughly 4%. The sequencing here drew on PBMCs, taken before any cancer treatment. These receptor sequences come from a woman aged 40-75 years with stage II lung adenocarcinoma.

The V and J genes are TRBV7-9 and TRBJ2-7; D possibly corresponds to TRBD1 (5 bases). Trimming left V 7 bases short and J 4 bases short, with 17 bases between. CDR1 SEHNR and CDR2 FQNEAQ come from the germline V gene (reference sequence). This CDR3 comprises 14 residues. This chain's CDR3 is CASTNKGLPYEQYF. CDR3 nucleotides: TGTGCCAGCACCAACAAGGGGTTACCGTACGAGCAGTACTTC.

The chain has TRBV6-5 and TRBJ1-1; D possibly corresponds to TRBD1 (5 bases). Looked up from germline, CDR1 is MNHEY and CDR2 is SVGAGI. V was clipped by 1 base and J by 3 bases, with 9 bases between them. The CDR3 is made up of 14 amino acids. The CDR3 spells CASSYWAGDTEAFF. The CDR3 coding sequence is TGTGCCAGCAGTTACTGGGCGGGGGACACTGAAGCTTTCTTT.

This clone appeared a few times. The chain has TRBV6-1 and TRBJ2-7, with 7 bases fitting TRBD1. The CDR3 length is 13 residues. Germline CDR1 MNHNS, CDR2 SASEGT. V was pared by 7 bases and J by 2 bases, with 5 bases of the junction left unmatched. The CDR3 DNA follows: TGTGCCAGCACCCCAGGGGGACCCTACGAGCAGTACTTC. This encodes CASTPGGPYEQYF.

This clone showed up just a few times. This rearrangement joins TRBV6-1 to TRBJ1-1; 8 bases line up with TRBD1. There are 13 residues in the CDR3. Per germline, CDR1 MNHNS and CDR2 SASEGT. V trimming: 3 bases; J trimming: 3 bases; junction bases outside the gene matches: 0. The CDR3 DNA sequence: TGTGCCAGCAGTGAGACAGGGGACACTGAAGCTTTCTTT. Its translation is CASSETGDTEAFF.

The chain is built from TRBV28 and TRBJ2-6; D is ambiguous. Trimming left V 3 bases short and J 0 bases short, with 15 bases between. In germline, CDR1 is MDHEN, CDR2 SYDVKM. This CDR3 is built from 18 residues. In DNA, the CDR3 is TGTGCCAGCAGTTTTCAAGACCCCTCGGACTCTGGGGCCAACGTCCTGACTTTC. This sequence encodes CASSFQDPSDSGANVLTF.

The V call is TRBV4-1, the J call TRBJ1-4; D is ambiguous. The ends were cut back, 0 bases at V and 5 bases at J, with 16 bases in the middle. CDR1 is MGHRA, CDR2 YSYEKL, per germline. This CDR3 region has 17 residues. The chain's CDR3 is CASSQDSGVKGNEKLFF. Written as DNA, the CDR3 is TGCGCCAGCAGCCAAGATTCTGGGGTTAAGGGAAATGAAAAACTGTTTTTT.

The gene calls are TRBV30 and TRBJ1-2; no firm D call. V was clipped by 4 bases and J by 6 bases, with 12 bases between them. This CDR3 contains 12 residues. CDR1 and CDR2 from the germline V gene are GTSNPN and SVGIG (reference sequence). For the CDR3, the DNA is TGTGCCTGGACAGCAAACTGGGATGGCTACACCTTC. Translation gives CAWTANWDGYTF.

This clone showed up just a few times. The chain has TRBV14 and TRBJ1-1, with D unclear. Trimming took 2 bases from V and 7 from J, leaving 11 bases between them. The germline CDR1 and CDR2 sequences are SGHDN and FVKESK. The CDR3 is 13 residues long. CDR3 nucleotides: TGTGCCAGCAGCCAAACTTTGGCGGGTGAAGCTTTCTTT. Amino acids: CASSQTLAGEAFF.

This sequence joins TRBV6-5 and TRBJ1-1; D is unclear. Trimming took off 5 bases at V and 1 base at J, with 14 bases between the two ends. CDR3 length: 15 residues. The germline gives CDR1 MNHEY, CDR2 SVGAGI. This CDR3 is CASSLALGGNTEAFF. CDR3 DNA: TGTGCCAGCAGTCTCGCCCTCGGAGGGAACACTGAAGCTTTCTTT.

The chain is built from TRBV27 and TRBJ2-7; 9 bases agree with TRBD1. The CDR3 extends over 14 amino acids. The germline V gene encodes CDR1 MNHEY and CDR2 SMNVEV (reference sequence). The J segment lost 2 bases and the V segment lost 2 bases, leaving 1 base of the junction unmatched. CDR3 DNA: TGTGCCAGCAGTTTAAACAGGGGGCCCTACGAGCAGTACTTC. It is translated as CASSLNRGPYEQYF.

The chain has TRBV19 and TRBJ1-5; TRBD1 aligns across 8 bases. Germline CDR1 and CDR2: LNHDA and SQIVND (reference sequence). The trim removed 10 bases at V and 10 bases at J, leaving 6 bases unmatched. The CDR3 is 11 residues long. This CDR3 reads CATGGAGPQHF. The CDR3 nucleotides read TGTGCCACAGGGGGCGCGGGTCCCCAGCATTTT.

In its sample, this clone was seen a few times. The V and J genes are TRBV14 and TRBJ1-2; no definite D call. Germline V gene sequence: CDR1 SGHDN, CDR2 FVKESK. This CDR3 region has 14 residues. The V and J ends lost 0 bases and 8 bases respectively, with 13 bases between them. This chain's CDR3 is CASSQDAQIGGYTF. The DNA of the CDR3 is TGTGCCAGCAGCCAAGATGCACAGATAGGCGGCTACACCTTC.

The gene calls are TRBV6-6 and TRBJ2-1; 7 positions agree with TRBD2. There are 12 residues in the CDR3. Per the germline V gene, CDR1 is MNHNY and CDR2 is SVGAGI (reference sequence). With 8 bases clipped from V and 15 bases from J, the junction kept 13 bases outside the gene matches. The CDR3 reads CASQNGGRLLFF. CDR3 coding DNA: TGTGCCAGCCAAAACGGGGGGAGGCTGTTGTTCTTC.

Note on this clone: A read error may account for a junction end that differs from germline. The chain carries TRBV7-7 and TRBJ2-2; 8 bases align to TRBD2. Germline V gives CDR1 SSHAT, CDR2 FNYEAQ (reference sequence). The CDR3 spans 16 residues. CDR3 in DNA: TGTGCTAGCAGCGGGAGTATAGGGTATGAGGCCGGGGAGCTGTTTTTT. It is translated as CASSGSIGYEAGELFF.

This clone was detected a few times. The chain uses TRBV6-5 and TRBJ1-2, with D perhaps TRBD1 (6 bases). The CDR3 is 13 residues long. The V gene lost 5 bases and the J gene lost 4 bases, with 11 bases spanning the gap. CDR1 is MNHEY, CDR2 SVGAGI, per germline. The chain's CDR3 is CASSLDRLYGYTF. The CDR3 nucleotides are TGTGCCAGCAGTCTAGACAGGCTCTATGGCTACACCTTC.

The chain carries TRBV19 and TRBJ1-3, with D tentatively TRBD1 (5 bases). Germline V lookup: CDR1 LNHDA, CDR2 SQIVND (reference sequence). Trimming stripped 6 bases from V and 4 bases from J, with 16 bases between. The CDR3 runs to 15 residues. The chain's CDR3 is CASSLLGDPGNTIYF. In nucleotides, the CDR3 is TGTGCCAGTAGCCTTCTGGGGGACCCCGGAAACACCATATATTTT.

The chain employs TRBV6-6 and TRBJ2-3; no reliable D call. Germline assignment: CDR1 MNHNY and CDR2 SVGAGI (reference sequence). V was trimmed by 2 bases and J by 3 bases, leaving 12 bases between them. This CDR3 contains 15 residues. CDR3: CASSYGVTLTDTQYF. CDR3 in DNA: TGTGCCAGCAGTTACGGGGTCACGCTAACAGATACGCAGTATTTT.

The chain is built from TRBV7-2 and TRBJ2-5; D is undetermined. Germline CDR1 SGHTA, CDR2 FQGNSA. The germline V and J ends were trimmed by 0 bases and 2 bases, with 4 bases remaining between them. The CDR3 loop spans 13 amino acids. CDR3 nucleotide sequence: TGTGCCAGCAGCTTAGCGCCTCAAGAGACCCAGTACTTC. Translating it yields CASSLAPQETQYF.

The gene calls are TRBV6-5 and TRBJ2-5, with a weak D call TRBD2 (5 bases). This CDR3 has 16 amino acids. The germline V gene encodes CDR1 MNHEY and CDR2 SVGAGI. Trimming removed 0 bases from V and 5 bases from J, with 16 bases in between. The CDR3 DNA reads TGTGCCAGCAGTTACTCAATGGACTGGCTGGGGGAGACCCAGTACTTC. Translated, it gives CASSYSMDWLGETQYF.

This clone appeared once. The gene calls are TRBV5-1 and TRBJ1-1; no clear D gene. This CDR3 has 15 amino acids. From germline, CDR1 is SGHRS and CDR2 YFSETQ. V lost 1 base to trimming and J lost 1 base, with 11 bases between them. The CDR3 bases are TGCGCCAGCAGCTTGAGTGCAGCAACGAACACTGAAGCTTTCTTT. It yields the protein CASSLSAATNTEAFF.

CDR3 protein: CASSHGTLGQYEQYF. The CDR3 nucleotides are TGCGCCAGCAGCCACGGGACATTAGGCCAATACGAGCAGTACTTC. This chain links TRBV4-3 with TRBJ2-7; weak D call: TRBD1 (6 bases). V was cut by 3 bases and J by 4 bases, with 16 bases left in between. There are 15 residues in the CDR3. Germline CDR1 and CDR2: LGHNA and YSLEER.

The chain couples TRBV9 to TRBJ1-2, with a possible D match to TRBD1 (5 bases). The CDR3 is made up of 14 amino acids. Per the germline V gene, CDR1 is SGDLS and CDR2 is YYNGEE. Trimming removed 2 bases at V and 5 bases at J, with 13 bases between. The chain's CDR3 is CASSVRAGSYGYTF. As DNA, the CDR3 is TGTGCCAGCAGCGTTAGGGCAGGGAGTTATGGCTACACCTTC.

The chain employs TRBV29-1 and TRBJ2-3, with a weak D call TRBD1 (6 bases). Germline V gene data show CDR1 as SQVTM and CDR2 as ANQGSEA. This CDR3 contains 11 residues. The V gene lost 7 bases and the J gene lost 2 bases, with 7 bases spanning the gap. The CDR3 nucleotides are TGCAGCGGGGGGCCCACAGATACGCAGTATTTT. Encoded protein: CSGGPTDTQYF.

The chain combines TRBV11-2 with TRBJ2-5, with TRBD1 as a possible D gene (5 bases). This CDR3 region has 14 residues. V lost 5 bases to trimming and J lost 4 bases, with 14 bases between them. Looked up from germline, CDR1 is SGHAT and CDR2 is FQNNGV. This chain's CDR3 is CASSTRQPRETQYF. CDR3 DNA: TGTGCCAGCAGCACCCGACAGCCGCGAGAGACCCAGTACTTC.

This clone turned up a few times. The chain employs TRBV10-3 and TRBJ1-2; D is unresolved. The V end lost 0 bases, the J end lost 4 bases, and 9 bases lay between the germline ends. Germline CDR1 is ENHRY and CDR2 is SYGVKD. There are 14 residues in the CDR3. The CDR3 loop is CAISESHNPYGYTF. The CDR3 nucleotides are TGTGCCATCAGTGAGTCCCATAATCCCTATGGCTACACCTTC.

This clone was recorded a few times. In DNA form, the CDR3 reads TGTGCCAGCAGTGAAGGGGACAGGGCGTTTGTCTACGAGCAGTACTTC. Its protein product is CASSEGDRAFVYEQYF. The gene calls are TRBV6-1 and TRBJ2-7, with 9 bases identical to TRBD1. Germline CDR1 MNHNS, CDR2 SASEGT. This CDR3 has 16 amino acids. V gave up 1 base and J gave up 3 bases; unmatched junction bases: 7.

Note on this clone: Different DNA sequences within this sample yield the same CDR3. The rearrangement links TRBV7-9 to TRBJ2-7; no clear D. The CDR3 sequence is 12 residues long. Trimming shortened V by 5 bases and J by 0 bases, and 5 bases separated the two germline ends. CDR1 is SEHNR and CDR2 is FQNEAQ in the germline V gene (reference sequence). The CDR3 is CASSLGSYEQYF. Here the CDR3 DNA reads TGTGCCAGCAGCCTTGGCTCCTACGAGCAGTACTTC.

CDR3 residues: CASSLGGIGTDTQYF. The CDR3 DNA follows: TGCGCCAGCAGCTTGGGGGGGATTGGCACAGATACGCAGTATTTT. The V gene is TRBV5-1, the J gene TRBJ2-3; the D gene could be TRBD1 or TRBD2 (5 bases each). Trimming removed 0 bases from V and 1 base from J, with 9 bases in between. Germline CDR1 SGHRS, CDR2 YFSETQ. CDR3 size: 15 residues.

The chain has TRBV2 and TRBJ1-2; possible D gene TRBD1, 6 bases. V lost 2 bases to trimming and J lost 5 bases, with 9 bases between them. CDR1 is SNHLY and CDR2 is FYNNEI in the germline V gene. CDR3 length equals 13 residues. As DNA, the CDR3 is TGTGCCAGCAGTGAAAACAGGGTTTATGGCTACACCTTC. Amino acid sequence: CASSENRVYGYTF.

This clone is a singleton in its sample. The V gene is TRBV7-3, the J gene TRBJ2-5; 8 bases fit TRBD2. Germline lookup yields CDR1 SGHTA and CDR2 FQGTGA. The CDR3 sequence is 15 residues long. Unmatched junction bases numbered 7, after V lost 6 bases and J lost 1 base. The CDR3 DNA follows: TGTGCCAGCAGACCCAGCGGGGGACCCCAAGAGACCCAGTACTTC. Translation: CASRPSGGPQETQYF.

The gene calls are TRBV13 and TRBJ1-2; 8 positions match TRBD1. The CDR3 is 17 residues long. CDR1 and CDR2 (germline): PRHDT, FYEKMQ (reference sequence). V gave up 5 bases and J gave up 2 bases; unmatched junction bases: 13. In nucleotides, the CDR3 is TGTGCCAGCAGCCAATCCTTCGGACAGGGCACCAACTATGGCTACACCTTC. It is translated as CASSQSFGQGTNYGYTF.